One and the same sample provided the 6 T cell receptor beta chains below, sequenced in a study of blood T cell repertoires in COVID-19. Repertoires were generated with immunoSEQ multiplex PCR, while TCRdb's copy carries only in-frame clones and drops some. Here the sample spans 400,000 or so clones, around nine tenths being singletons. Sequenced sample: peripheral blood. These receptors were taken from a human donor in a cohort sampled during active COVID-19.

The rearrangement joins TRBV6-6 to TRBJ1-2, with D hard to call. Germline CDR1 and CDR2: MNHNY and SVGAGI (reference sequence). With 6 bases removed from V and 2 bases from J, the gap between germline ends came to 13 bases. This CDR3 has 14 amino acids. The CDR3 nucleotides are TGTGCCAGCAGCGATGTGCGGCAGAACTATGGCTACACCTTC. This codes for CASSDVRQNYGYTF.

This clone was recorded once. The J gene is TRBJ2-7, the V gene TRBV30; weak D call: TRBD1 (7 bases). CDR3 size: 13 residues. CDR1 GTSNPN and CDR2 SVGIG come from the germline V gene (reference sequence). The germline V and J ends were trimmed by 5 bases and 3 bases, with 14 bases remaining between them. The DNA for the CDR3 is TGTGCCTGGCTCAGGGGGGCGGGCTACGAGCAGTACTTC. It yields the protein CAWLRGAGYEQYF. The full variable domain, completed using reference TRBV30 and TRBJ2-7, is SQTIHQWPATLVQPVGSPLSLECTVEGTSNPNLYWYRQAAGRGLQLLFYSVGIGQISSEVPQNLSASRPQDRQFILSSKKLLLSDSGFYLCAWLRGAGYEQYFGPGTRLTVT.

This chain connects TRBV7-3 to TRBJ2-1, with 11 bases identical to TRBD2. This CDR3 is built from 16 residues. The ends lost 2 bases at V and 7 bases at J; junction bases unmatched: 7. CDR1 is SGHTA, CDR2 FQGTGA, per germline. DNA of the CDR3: TGTGCCAGCAGCTTAGGCGGGGCTAGCGGGAGGAATGAGCAGTTCTTC. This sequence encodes CASSLGGASGRNEQFF.

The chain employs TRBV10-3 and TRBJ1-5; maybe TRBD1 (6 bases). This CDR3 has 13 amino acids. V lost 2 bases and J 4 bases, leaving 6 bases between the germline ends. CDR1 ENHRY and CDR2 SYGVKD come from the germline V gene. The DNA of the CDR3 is TGTGCCATCAGTGAGGGACAGAATCAGCCCCAGCATTTT. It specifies CAISEGQNQPQHF.

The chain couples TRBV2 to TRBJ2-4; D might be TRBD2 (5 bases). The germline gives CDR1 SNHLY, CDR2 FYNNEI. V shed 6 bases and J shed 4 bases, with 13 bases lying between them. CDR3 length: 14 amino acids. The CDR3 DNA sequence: TGTGCCAGCAGGGGGAGTTGGGCAAAAAACATTCAGTACTTC. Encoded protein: CASRGSWAKNIQYF.

The CDR3: CASRGTDTEAFF. The DNA for the CDR3 is TGTGCCAGCAGGGGGACAGACACTGAAGCTTTCTTT. The chain couples TRBV2 to TRBJ1-1, with 7 positions matching TRBD1. There are 12 residues in the CDR3. The germline V gene has CDR1 SNHLY and CDR2 FYNNEI. Trimming at V came to 6 bases and at J to 3 bases, leaving 1 base not matched to a gene.